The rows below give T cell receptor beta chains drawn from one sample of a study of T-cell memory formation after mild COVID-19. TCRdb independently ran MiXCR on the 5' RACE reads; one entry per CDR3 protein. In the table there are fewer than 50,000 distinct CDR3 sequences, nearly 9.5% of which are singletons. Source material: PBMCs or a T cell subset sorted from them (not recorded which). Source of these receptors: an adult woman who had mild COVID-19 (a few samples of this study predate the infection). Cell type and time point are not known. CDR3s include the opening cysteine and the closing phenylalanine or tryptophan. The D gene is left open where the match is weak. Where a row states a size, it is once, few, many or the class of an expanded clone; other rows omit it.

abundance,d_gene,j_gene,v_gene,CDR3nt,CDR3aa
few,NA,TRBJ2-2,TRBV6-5,TGTGCCAGCAGTTACTCAACGTCGTTCGCGAACACCGGGGAGCTGTTTTTT,CASSYSTSFANTGELFF
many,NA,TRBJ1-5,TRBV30,TGTGCCTGGAGTACCGCGGGGAATCAGCCCCAGCATTTT,CAWSTAGNQPQHF
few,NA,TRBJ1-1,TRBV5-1,TGCGCCAGCAGCTTGGCCCCGGGGGGGAACACTGAAGCTTTCTTT,CASSLAPGGNTEAFF
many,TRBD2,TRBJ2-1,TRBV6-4,TGTGCCAGCAGTGACTCTGGGACTAGTCATATAAGTGAGCAGTTCTTC,CASSDSGTSHISEQFF
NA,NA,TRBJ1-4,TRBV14,TGTGCCAGCAGCAGGAGAGGTGAAAAACTGTTTTTT,CASSRRGEKLFF
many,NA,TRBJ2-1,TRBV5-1,TGCGCCAGCAGCTTGGTGGGGGCGGGGTCCCGAAGCTCCTACAATGAGCAGTTCTTC,CASSLVGAGSRSSYNEQFF
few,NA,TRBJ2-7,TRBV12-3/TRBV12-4,TGTGCCAGCAACCTACAGGGCCCCCCCTACGAGCAGTACTTC,CASNLQGPPYEQYF
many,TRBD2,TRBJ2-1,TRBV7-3,TGTGCCAGCAGCCTCAGCGGGGCTTACAATGAGCAGTTCTTC,CASSLSGAYNEQFF
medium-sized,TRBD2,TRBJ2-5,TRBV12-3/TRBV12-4,TGTGCCAGCAGTTCCGGGACTAGTTGGACCCAGTACTTC,CASSSGTSWTQYF
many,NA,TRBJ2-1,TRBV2,TGTGCCAGCAGTGAAATACAATACAATGAGCAGTTCTTC,CASSEIQYNEQFF
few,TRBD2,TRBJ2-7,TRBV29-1,TGCAGCGTTGACTTGGCGGGAGGCTCCTACGAGCAGTACTTC,CSVDLAGGSYEQYF
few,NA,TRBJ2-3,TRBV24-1,TGTGCCACCAGCAACGGGGGCTCCACAGATACGCAGTATTTT,CATSNGGSTDTQYF
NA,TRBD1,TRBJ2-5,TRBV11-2,TGTGCCAGCAGCGTAACAGGGGCCCAGTACTTC,CASSVTGAQYF
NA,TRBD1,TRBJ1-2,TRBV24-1,TGTGCCACCAGTGATCATTCGACAGGGGGAAATGGCTACACCTTC,CATSDHSTGGNGYTF
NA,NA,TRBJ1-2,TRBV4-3,TGCGCCAGCAGCCAAGGGAAGACGGGAGGGGACTATGGCTACACCTTC,CASSQGKTGGDYGYTF
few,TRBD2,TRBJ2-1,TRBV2,TGTGCCAGCAGGGTTTATAGCGGGGGGTTCTACAATGAGCAGTTCTTC,CASRVYSGGFYNEQFF
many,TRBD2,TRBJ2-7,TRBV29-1,TGCAGCGCCGGGACTAGCGGTACCTACGAGCAGTACTTC,CSAGTSGTYEQYF
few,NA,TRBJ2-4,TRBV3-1,TGTGCCAGCAGCCAAGAGTCGGGCGGGAAGCACATTCAGTACTTC,CASSQESGGKHIQYF
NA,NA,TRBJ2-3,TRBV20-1,TGCAGTGCTAGCTCATCGCTGGACACAGATACGCAGTATTTT,CSASSSLDTDTQYF